The 24 T cell receptor beta chains below come from one sample, sequenced in a study of technical replicates of blood from a few donors. The method was immunoSEQ multiplex PCR; TCRdb's version includes in-frame clones alone and lacks a portion of them. Among about 79,000 clones, about 91% were seen once, and the ten largest hold under 0.5%. Material for sequencing was T cells isolated from PBMCs. These receptors were collected from a human donor in good health. Some clones in this sample may be carry-over from other donors' samples.

The rearrangement uses TRBV25-1 and TRBJ1-1, with a weak D call TRBD1 (6 bases). V was trimmed by 5 bases and J by 10 bases, leaving 14 bases between them. Germline V gene sequence: CDR1 MGHDK, CDR2 SYGVNS. The CDR3 is made up of 12 amino acids. The CDR3 sequence is CASSKTGPGAFF. Written as DNA, the CDR3 is TGTGCCAGCAGTAAAACAGGGCCGGGAGCTTTCTTT. The full variable domain, its missing parts supplied by reference TRBV25-1 and TRBJ1-1, is EADIYQTPRYLVIGTGKKITLECSQTMGHDKMYWYQQDPGMELHLIHYSYGVNSTEKGDLSSESTVSRIRTEHFPLTLESARPSHTSQYLCASSKTGPGAFFGQGTRLTVV.

V is TRBV6-5 and J is TRBJ2-7, with 9 positions matching TRBD2. The length of the CDR3 is 15 residues. CDR1 is MNHEY and CDR2 is SVGAGI in the germline V gene. Trimming removed 5 bases from V and 5 bases from J; junction bases left unmatched: 10. As DNA, the CDR3 is TGTGCCAGCAGTCCCCCGGCGAGCGGGAGGAACGAGCAGTACTTC. It codes for CASSPPASGRNEQYF.

The chain employs TRBV29-1 and TRBJ2-2, with D possibly being TRBD2 (6 bases). The length of the CDR3 is 15 residues. The V end lost 4 bases, the J end lost 1 base, and 13 bases lay between the germline ends. CDR1 is SQVTM, CDR2 ANQGSEA, per germline. The chain's CDR3 is CSVVISGLNTGELFF. In DNA, the CDR3 is TGCAGCGTTGTCATTAGCGGCCTGAACACCGGGGAGCTGTTTTTT.

About this clone: At one end, the junction sequence differs from germline, possibly due to a read error. The gene calls are TRBV29-1 and TRBJ1-2; 9 nucleotides line up with TRBD1. Germline V gives CDR1 SQVTM, CDR2 ANQGSEA. This CDR3 has 14 residues. The CDR3 spells CSVEAGQGFYGYTF. The CDR3 bases are TGCAGCGTCGAAGCGGGACAGGGTTTCTATGGCTACACCTTC.

The genes are TRBV19 and TRBJ2-7, with 12 bases fitting TRBD1. CDR3 length equals 12 residues. CDR1 is LNHDA and CDR2 is SQIVND in the germline V gene (reference sequence). V gave up 9 bases and J gave up 6 bases; unmatched junction bases: 3. CDR3 sequence: CASRDRGPEQYF. The CDR3 nucleotides read TGTGCCAGCAGGGACAGGGGGCCCGAGCAGTACTTC. Variable domain in full (rest from reference TRBV19 and TRBJ2-7): DGGITQSPKYLFRKEGQNVTLSCEQNLNHDAMYWYRQDPGQGLRLIYYSQIVNDFQKGDIAEGYSVSREKKESFPLTVTSAQKNPTAFYLCASRDRGPEQYFGPGTRLTVT.

V is TRBV27 and J is TRBJ2-1, with D tentatively TRBD2 (5 bases). This CDR3 comprises 14 residues. The ends were cut back, 6 bases at V and 2 bases at J, with 11 bases in the middle. Per the germline V gene, CDR1 is MNHEY and CDR2 is SMNVEV (reference sequence). The CDR3 region has the DNA TGTGCCAGCAGACTCTCCGGGACCTACAATGAGCAGTTCTTC. It codes for CASRLSGTYNEQFF.

J is TRBJ1-1 and V is TRBV5-1; D unresolved. Per germline, CDR1 SGHRS and CDR2 YFSETQ. The CDR3 runs to 14 residues. Trimming left V 1 base short and J 0 bases short, with 7 bases between. CDR3 in amino acids: CASSLRAMNTEAFF. CDR3 nucleotide sequence: TGCGCCAGCAGCTTGCGTGCTATGAACACTGAAGCTTTCTTT.

The chain joins TRBV19 to TRBJ2-7; D is possibly TRBD2 (5 bases). The CDR3 covers 14 residues. The V end was cut by 2 bases, the J end by 0 bases, with 8 bases between. Per germline, CDR1 LNHDA and CDR2 SQIVND (reference sequence). The CDR3 DNA reads TGTGCCAGTAGTATAAGAACTAGCTCCTACGAGCAGTACTTC. Translation: CASSIRTSSYEQYF.

This chain connects TRBV7-3 to TRBJ2-5; no clear D gene. Trimming removed 1 base from V and 7 bases from J, with 10 bases in between. The CDR3 contains 13 residues. The germline CDR1 and CDR2 sequences are SGHTA and FQGTGA. This CDR3 reads CASSLRPDGTQYF. In nucleotides, the CDR3 is TGTGCCAGCAGCTTAAGGCCTGATGGGACCCAGTACTTC.

This chain connects TRBV27 to TRBJ2-4; D is unresolved. V was cut by 4 bases and J by 10 bases, with 5 bases left in between. CDR1 is MNHEY and CDR2 is SMNVEV in the germline V gene (reference sequence). The CDR3 is 10 residues long. In nucleotides, the CDR3 is TGTGCCAGCAGTTCTTATATTCAGTACTTC. This translates into CASSSYIQYF.

The chain recombines TRBV19 with TRBJ2-3; D might be TRBD1 (5 bases). Germline CDR1 LNHDA, CDR2 SQIVND (reference sequence). The CDR3 is made up of 14 amino acids. V lost 6 bases to trimming and J lost 0 bases, with 10 bases between them. The CDR3 protein is CASSIRQSTDTQYF. The CDR3 DNA reads TGTGCCAGTAGCATTAGACAGAGCACAGATACGCAGTATTTT.

This chain joins TRBV4-3 and TRBJ2-4; unclear D gene. CDR3 length equals 14 residues. V lost 4 bases and J 0 bases, leaving 7 bases between the germline ends. Germline CDR1 is LGHNA and CDR2 is YSLEER. The CDR3 here is CASSPFLAKNIQYF. The CDR3 nucleotides are TGCGCCAGCAGCCCTTTCCTAGCCAAAAACATTCAGTACTTC.

V usage is TRBV5-4 and J usage is TRBJ1-2, with a weak D call TRBD1 (6 bases). CDR1 SGHNT and CDR2 YYREEE come from the germline V gene (reference sequence). The CDR3 spans 13 residues. The V gene lost 2 bases and the J gene lost 2 bases, with 7 bases spanning the gap. CDR3 region: CASSFGQNYGYTF. The CDR3 DNA is TGTGCCAGCAGCTTTGGACAGAACTATGGCTACACCTTC.

This chain connects TRBV21-1 to TRBJ2-5; the D call TRBD1 from the table was never checked on the DNA. TRBV21-1 corresponds to a pseudogene. The CDR3 covers 14 residues. This CDR3 is CASRSRGPGETQYF. The CDR3 DNA reads as TGTGCCAGCAGGTCCAGGGGGCCTGGGGAGACCCAGTACTTC.

The V call is TRBV11-2, the J call TRBJ2-1; the match to TRBD2 covers 9 bases. With V trimmed by 1 base and J by 5 bases, 3 bases remained unmatched. Germline CDR1 SGHAT, CDR2 FQNNGV. The CDR3 loop spans 15 amino acids. CDR3 in DNA: TGTGCCAGCAGCTTAGGTGCGGGAGGGAACAATGAGCAGTTCTTC. The encoded protein is CASSLGAGGNNEQFF.

This chain connects TRBV11-3 to TRBJ1-1; D is perhaps TRBD1 (5 bases). V was shortened by 0 bases and J by 3 bases, with 14 bases between the two germline ends. This CDR3 contains 16 residues. The germline CDR1 and CDR2 sequences are SGHNT and YENEEA. The CDR3 loop reads CASSLDAGKTDTEAFF. As DNA, the CDR3 is TGTGCCAGCAGCTTAGACGCAGGGAAAACGGACACTGAAGCTTTCTTT.

This chain joins TRBV11-3 and TRBJ2-1, with D unclear. The CDR3 length is 14 residues. CDR1 is SGHNT, CDR2 YENEEA, per germline. The V end was cut by 5 bases, the J end by 6 bases, with 14 bases between. In DNA, the CDR3 is TGTGCCAGCAGCCTATATGCCCTCGCCAATGAGCAGTTCTTC. Amino acids: CASSLYALANEQFF. Using reference TRBV11-3 and TRBJ2-1 for the parts outside the CDR3, the full variable domain is EAGVVQSPRYKIIEKKQPVAFWCNPISGHNTLYWYLQNLGQGPELLIRYENEEAVDDSQLPKDRFSAERLKGVDSTLKIQPAELGDSAVYLCASSLYALANEQFFGPGTRLTVL.

The rearrangement uses TRBV30 and TRBJ2-2, with D possibly matching TRBD1 (5 bases). V was pared by 3 bases and J by 5 bases, with 13 bases between. CDR1 and CDR2 from the germline V gene are GTSNPN and SVGIG (reference sequence). The CDR3 has 14 amino acids. CDR3 region: CAWRKDIGTGELFF. CDR3 nucleotides: TGTGCCTGGAGAAAGGACATAGGTACCGGGGAGCTGTTTTTT.

V gene TRBV19 combines with J gene TRBJ1-2, with TRBD1 matching 10 bases. CDR3 length equals 16 residues. CDR1 and CDR2 from the germline V gene are LNHDA and SQIVND (reference sequence). Trimming removed 4 bases from V and 3 bases from J; junction bases left unmatched: 8. The CDR3 DNA reads TGTGCCAGTAGTACCTCACTCGGACAGGGGGACTATGGCTACACCTTC. Residues: CASSTSLGQGDYGYTF.

This clone was recorded a few times. The gene calls are TRBV6-4 and TRBJ2-1; D is undetermined. Trimming shortened V by 2 bases and J by 8 bases, and 10 bases separated the two germline ends. Per germline, CDR1 MRHNA and CDR2 SNTAGT. The CDR3 runs to 13 residues. The CDR3 coding sequence is TGTGCCAGCAGTGACAGGTGGCTAGATGAGCAGTTCTTC. Its translation is CASSDRWLDEQFF.

The V and J genes are TRBV11-3 and TRBJ2-7; tentatively, D is TRBD1 (6 bases). Germline CDR1 reads SGHNT; CDR2 reads YENEEA. The CDR3 contains 14 residues. The germline V and J ends were trimmed by 1 base and 0 bases, with 7 bases remaining between them. This CDR3 is CASSLGQASYEQYF. The CDR3 bases are TGTGCCAGCAGCTTAGGACAGGCCTCCTACGAGCAGTACTTC. Variable domain in full (rest from reference TRBV11-3 and TRBJ2-7): EAGVVQSPRYKIIEKKQPVAFWCNPISGHNTLYWYLQNLGQGPELLIRYENEEAVDDSQLPKDRFSAERLKGVDSTLKIQPAELGDSAVYLCASSLGQASYEQYFGPGTRLTVT.

On this clone: This sample also contains other DNA sequences that code for the same CDR3. The rearrangement links TRBV27 to TRBJ2-7, with no clear D. The CDR3 is 12 amino acids. Trimming took 8 bases from V and 1 from J, leaving 9 bases between them. Germline V gives CDR1 MNHEY, CDR2 SMNVEV (reference sequence). CDR3 sequence reads: CASGPGSYEQYF. The CDR3 DNA reads as TGTGCCAGCGGTCCAGGATCCTACGAGCAGTACTTC.

The rearrangement links TRBV7-9 to TRBJ2-6; 8 bases agree with TRBD1. Trimming removed 3 bases from V and 0 bases from J; junction bases left unmatched: 7. There are 18 residues in the CDR3. CDR1 and CDR2 from the germline V gene are SEHNR and FQNEAQ (reference sequence). The CDR3 spells CASSFFGDRFSGANVLTF. CDR3 bases: TGTGCCAGCAGCTTTTTTGGGGACAGGTTCTCTGGGGCCAACGTCCTGACTTTC.

The chain has TRBV10-3 and TRBJ2-5, with TRBD2 matching over 11 bases. The CDR3 is 15 amino acids. Trimming cost V 4 bases and J 3 bases; bases outside gene matches: 4. The germline V gene has CDR1 ENHRY and CDR2 SYGVKD. The CDR3 DNA is TGTGCCATCAGTGGGGGACTAGCGGCTAAAGAGACCCAGTACTTC. Amino acid sequence: CAISGGLAAKETQYF.